This TCR beta chain came from a study of identical twins. As to this clonotype: Antigen specificity is unknown.

This CDR3 has 16 amino acids. Trimming shortened V by 3 bases and J by 5 bases, and 16 bases separated the two germline ends. General study points: Where out-of-frame alpha sequences were twin-shared, they showed excess low generation probability.

Template switching (which added a universal primer site) was used, and cDNA carried unique molecular identifiers. TCRdb itself ran the 5' RACE reads through MiXCR, one entry per CDR3 protein. Of hundreds of thousands of distinct CDR3 sequences in the sample, 21% were seen once. The sample was also linked to a second study, of T cells expressing NK-cell markers.

Sequencing was done on a sample of PBMCs. The TCR sequence derives from a woman aged 18-29 years in good health. The J gene is TRBJ2-2, the V gene TRBV12-3 or TRBV12-4; D possibly corresponds to TRBD1 (5 bases). The CDR3 sequence: CASSFGPQGVTGELFF. The CDR3 DNA follows: TGTGCCAGCAGTTTTGGTCCGCAGGGCGTAACCGGGGAGCTGTTTTTT.